This T cell receptor beta chain originates from a study of blood T cell repertoires in COVID-19. Whole-study context: Samples of COVID-19 (acute and convalescent) were obtained from the United States, Italy and Spain. From T cells, B-cell-depleted T cells, or PBMCs came the material, which was cDNA or gDNA.

Looked up from germline, CDR1 is LNHDA and CDR2 is SQIVND (reference sequence). This CDR3 contains 16 residues. Trimming stripped 4 bases from V and 0 bases from J, with 10 bases between. Original methodology: Reference gene primer amplification yielded estimated nucleated cell counts. TCRdb keeps only in-frame clones here, not all; method: immunoSEQ multiplex PCR. V and J calls and clone size are as listed in that table; D and trimming were resolved from the DNA. Counted here are about 150,000 clones, about 91% occurring once; the ten biggest clones make up 0.8% to 0.95%. This chain links TRBV19 with TRBJ2-6, with D possibly matching TRBD1 (5 bases). The specimen sequenced was peripheral blood. The TCR originated in a woman aged 45-60 years with acute or convalescent COVID-19. The CDR3 DNA reads TGTGCCAGTAGTACCTGGGGCCGCTCTGGGGCCAACGTCCTGACTTTC. It codes for CASSTWGRSGANVLTF.